A single sample gave rise to the 17 T cell receptor beta chains below, sequenced in a study of blood T cell repertoires in COVID-19 (dated by TCRdb to the early 2020s). Library preparation was by the immunoSEQ multiplex PCR assay. What TCRdb holds here is the immuneACCESS table cut down to in-frame rearrangements. Part of the clones is not present; checked against another copy, under half of the missing clones reflect an unresolved V gene, and the others are unexplained. The table for this sample lists about 190,000 clones; around 80% of them were counted only once. Together, the top ten hold around 14% of the sample. What was sequenced was peripheral blood. Receptors were obtained from a man in his thirties or forties with active or convalescent COVID-19.

The chain couples TRBV4-3 to TRBJ2-1, with a possible D match to TRBD2 (6 bases). This CDR3 comprises 15 residues. With 6 bases removed from V and 7 bases from J, the gap between germline ends came to 19 bases. CDR1 is LGHNA and CDR2 is YSLEER in the germline V gene. In DNA, the CDR3 is TGCGCCAGCAGTCCGTTCGGGGGAGAAAGGAATGAGCAGTTCTTC. Translation gives CASSPFGGERNEQFF.

This clone was recorded only once. CDR3 sequence: CASSVTETGELFF. As DNA, the CDR3 is TGTGCCAGCAGCGTGACAGAGACCGGGGAGCTGTTTTTT. This chain joins TRBV9 and TRBJ2-2; TRBD1 might be the D (5 bases). In germline, CDR1 is SGDLS, CDR2 YYNGEE. The CDR3 length is 13 residues. V lost 2 bases and J 5 bases, leaving 7 bases between the germline ends.

The J gene is TRBJ2-1, the V gene TRBV5-6; D is uncertain. Germline V gene lookup returns CDR1 SGHDT and CDR2 YYEEEE. The CDR3 loop spans 14 amino acids. V shed 2 bases and J shed 0 bases, with 6 bases lying between them. Written as DNA, the CDR3 is TGTGCCAGCAGCTTCTGGAGCTCCTACAATGAGCAGTTCTTC. Translation: CASSFWSSYNEQFF. The full variable domain, rest sourced from reference TRBV5-6 and TRBJ2-1, is DAGVTQSPTHLIKTRGQQVTLRCSPKSGHDTVSWYQQALGQGPQFIFQYYEEEERQRGNFPDRFSGHQFPNYSSELNVNALLLGDSALYLCASSFWSSYNEQFFGPGTRLTVL.

In regard to this clone: The junction differs from germline at one of its ends, possibly a read error. This chain links TRBV9 with TRBJ1-5, with a possible D match to TRBD1 (6 bases). Germline V CDR1 and CDR2: SGDLS, YYNGEE. The length of the CDR3 is 12 residues. The CDR3, as DNA: TGTGCCAGCAGCGGAACGGGGGGGGCCCAACATTTT. It yields the protein CASSGTGGAQHF.

This clone appeared once. This chain links TRBV5-5 with TRBJ1-2, with 11 bases aligning to TRBD1. Germline loops: CDR1 SGHKS, CDR2 YYEKEE (reference sequence). V was clipped by 5 bases and J by 8 bases; unmatched bases: 14. The CDR3 has 16 residues. CDR3 sequence (DNA): TGTGCCAGCAGGACCACCGGGACAGGGGGTACAAGGGGCTACACCTTC. It is translated as CASRTTGTGGTRGYTF. Together with reference TRBV5-5 and TRBJ1-2, the CDR3 gives the full variable domain: DAGVTQSPTHLIKTRGQQVTLRCSPISGHKSVSWYQQVLGQGPQFIFQYYEKEERGRGNFPDRFSARQFPNYSSELNVNALLLGDSALYLCASRTTGTGGTRGYTFGSGTRLTVV.

The chain recombines TRBV27 with TRBJ2-5; 8 bases are shared with TRBD1. CDR1 and CDR2 from the germline V gene are MNHEY and SMNVEV (reference sequence). After removal of 5 bases from V and 5 bases from J, the junction contained 10 bases not matched to a gene. CDR3 length: 15 amino acids. CDR3 protein: CASSMTGVDAETQYF. The CDR3 DNA is TGTGCCAGCAGTATGACAGGGGTCGATGCGGAGACCCAGTACTTC.

This clone was detected only a few times. The rearrangement joins TRBV2 to TRBJ1-4; D perhaps matches TRBD1 (6 bases). The V and J ends lost 0 bases and 7 bases respectively, with 12 bases between them. This CDR3 spans 15 amino acids. Germline CDR1 reads SNHLY; CDR2 reads FYNNEI. CDR3 coding DNA: TGTGCCAGCAGTGAAGCGCTAGGGGGTCGTGAAAAACTGTTTTTT. Translated: CASSEALGGREKLFF.

This clone was picked up a small number of times. The chain couples TRBV25-1 to TRBJ2-3; D is undetermined. Trimming took 3 bases from V and 2 from J, leaving 15 bases between them. The length of the CDR3 is 16 residues. Germline assignment: CDR1 MGHDK and CDR2 SYGVNS. CDR3: CASSDSSGRPTDTQYF. The DNA for the CDR3 is TGTGCCAGCAGTGATTCGTCAGGCAGGCCCACAGATACGCAGTATTTT.

The chain links TRBV30 to TRBJ2-5, with 7 bases identical to TRBD2. Trimming at V came to 5 bases and at J to 4 bases, leaving 13 bases not matched to a gene. In germline, CDR1 is GTSNPN, CDR2 SVGIG (reference sequence). The CDR3 covers 15 residues. DNA for the CDR3: TGTGCCTGGGTGGGCTCGCGGGGGAAACGAGAGACCCAGTACTTC. Amino acid sequence: CAWVGSRGKRETQYF.

J is TRBJ1-4 and V is TRBV2; no clear D. V dropped 8 bases and J dropped 5 bases, with 18 bases sitting between them. CDR1 and CDR2 (germline): SNHLY, FYNNEI. The CDR3 loop spans 15 amino acids. CDR3 in DNA: TGTGCCAGCTCTGACACTGCGGGTAGAAATGAAAAACTGTTTTTT. This translates into CASSDTAGRNEKLFF.

This chain connects TRBV2 to TRBJ2-2, with a possible D match to TRBD1 (5 bases). The CDR3 is 16 residues long. Germline loops: CDR1 SNHLY, CDR2 FYNNEI. Trimming removed 5 bases from V and 1 base from J, with 14 bases in between. CDR3 amino acids: CASSPREQVNTGELFF. The CDR3 coding sequence is TGTGCCAGCAGTCCTAGGGAACAGGTGAACACCGGGGAGCTGTTTTTT.

The chain uses TRBV25-1 and TRBJ2-1, with a tentative D call TRBD2 (6 bases). Germline V gene lookup returns CDR1 MGHDK and CDR2 SYGVNS. The CDR3 consists of 17 residues. Trimming took 1 base from V and 6 from J, leaving 19 bases between them. The CDR3 sequence: CASSESLGTLYLNEQFF. CDR3 nucleotides: TGTGCCAGCAGTGAATCGCTTGGGACTCTCTACCTCAATGAGCAGTTCTTC.

This rearrangement joins TRBV5-1 to TRBJ1-1, with D tentatively TRBD1 (6 bases). The CDR3 runs 13 residues. V was pared by 4 bases and J by 2 bases, with 9 bases between. Germline V gene data show CDR1 as SGHRS and CDR2 as YFSETQ. The CDR3 is CASSRGANTEAFF. The CDR3 coding sequence is TGCGCCAGCAGCCGGGGGGCTAACACTGAAGCTTTCTTT.

The rearrangement links TRBV18 to TRBJ1-3; TRBD1 aligns across 7 bases. The J segment lost 4 bases and the V segment lost 3 bases, leaving 0 bases of the junction unmatched. CDR3 size: 13 residues. Germline V gene sequence: CDR1 KGHSH, CDR2 LQKENI. CDR3 sequence reads: CASSPDRGNTIYF. CDR3 DNA: TGTGCCAGCTCACCGGACAGGGGAAACACCATATATTTT.

V and J are TRBV6-6 and TRBJ2-5; 16 bases are a match to TRBD2. V dropped 6 bases and J dropped 5; count of bases not matched to a gene: 6. The CDR3 sequence is 16 residues long. Germline CDR1 MNHNY, CDR2 SVGAGI (reference sequence). CDR3 nucleotides: TGTGCCAGCAGGGGACTAGCGGGGGGGCGAGGGGAGACCCAGTACTTC. Amino acids: CASRGLAGGRGETQYF.

V gene TRBV19 combines with J gene TRBJ1-2; a weak D match, TRBD1 (5 bases). This CDR3 contains 16 residues. The germline gives CDR1 LNHDA, CDR2 SQIVND (reference sequence). The V end was cut by 6 bases, the J end by 4 bases, with 21 bases between. CDR3 residues: CASSPGLVIFIYGYTF. CDR3 nucleotides: TGTGCCAGTAGCCCGGGACTGGTAATTTTTATCTATGGCTACACCTTC.

The J gene is TRBJ1-2, the V gene TRBV6-5; 8 bases fit TRBD1. Germline trimming cut 7 bases from V and 3 bases from J; bases unmatched to any gene: 7. This CDR3 has 14 amino acids. Germline CDR1 MNHEY, CDR2 SVGAGI. For the CDR3, the DNA is TGTGCCAGCACCTCGGACAGGGTGGACTATGGCTACACCTTC. It codes for CASTSDRVDYGYTF.